The TCR beta chain described here comes from a study of T cell responses to AZD1222 COVID-19 vaccine (dated by TCRdb to 2020 to 2023). Background for the entire study: AZD1222 recipients with second doses at about 4 weeks or about 12 weeks were pooled, because spike-specific TCR depth and breadth did not differ between schedules. A total of 233 trial participants underwent TCR sequencing, of whom nearly 210 received two doses of AZD1222 and about 25 received two doses of the MenACWY control vaccine. Trial participants were enrolled into age subgroups of 18-55, 56-69 and 70-plus years, which contained about 150, 27 and 61 TCR-sequenced participants, respectively.

The CDR3 starts with the cysteine, ends with the phenylalanine, and has 17 residues. Left in the record is the CDR3 DNA by itself, 51 bases read in frame from the first base. Trimming leaves V shorter by 2 bases and J shorter by 3 bases, with the junction holding 10 bases beyond the gene matches. Taken from the germline V gene (reference sequence), the CDR1 and CDR2 loops are SEHNR and FQNEAQ. What the research found in general, with its limitations: Because no day 14 peak-response samples were available, repertoires were characterized only after the peak T cell response. A significant rise in spike-specific TCR breadth and depth was observed after two AZD1222 doses relative to day 0 and relative to MenACWY recipients. The whole spike protein was spanned by vaccine-associated CD4 TCRs, and dominant responses were seen in regions 160-218 and 743-854. Epitopes outside the regions mutated in the B.1.351 and B.1.1.7 variants were reportedly recognized by nearly half of the unique spike-specific TCRs. Conclusions about previously exposed vaccinees are limited, since just 6 or 7 AZD1222 recipients were seropositive for SARS-CoV-2 at baseline. Most participants were white British and females outnumbered males, and the authors suggested that clonal diversity may have been underestimated. In the small 56-69-year group, the increase in depth fell short of significance, most likely because of low power.

The CDR3 regions of human TCRbeta chains were analyzed by immunosequencing. Turning to the authors' computational methods: Repertoire TCRs were matched against a reference library of SARS-CoV-2-specific TCRs generated with the MIRA antigen-specificity platform. Breadth was defined as the fraction of unique TCRs that were SARS-CoV-2-associated. Depth was defined as the fraction of total T cells that were SARS-CoV-2-associated. Using the MIRA data, each spike-specific TCR was assigned both to the spike region to which the TCR was reactive and to a CD4 or CD8 class. Log10-transformed breadth and depth values were compared by one-way ANOVA with Sidak's multiple comparisons tests. Not all clones reach the TCRdb copy of this immuneACCESS table, which keeps in-frame sequences only. Checked studies attribute under half of the gap to unresolved V genes and leave the rest unexplained. V and J calls and clone size follow that table, whereas D and trimming were derived from the DNA. The table for this sample lists some 130,000 clones; 80% to 95% of them were counted only once. Roughly 2.8% of the sample comes from the top ten.

Explained via the paper, the time point label denotes: baseline before first vaccination. Samples from vaccinated people were obtained from the UK trials COV001 and COV002, which included a single-blind randomized controlled phase 2/3 trial of AZD1222 (ChAdOx1 nCoV-19) in healthy adults. Trial participant PBMC samples were collected at day 0 and day 28 after the second dose for TCRbeta chain sequencing. Comments on this clone: Its recognized antigen is unknown. Per-nucleotide qualities are absent, and no much larger clonotype sits a single base away.

The sequence is built from TRBV7-9 and TRBJ2-3, and TRBD2 matches 8 of the central bases. The material sequenced was peripheral blood, taken on day 0 of AZD1222 vaccination. This sequence was found in an adult in good health. The CDR3: CASSLWGSGRRTDTQYF. At the DNA level, the sequence is TGTGCCAGCAGCTTATGGGGAAGCGGGAGAAGGACAGATACGCAGTATTTT.